In its sample, the clone carrying this TCR beta chain was seen once. Its target is unknown. This sample is part of a study of CD8+ T cells in alopecia areata. General observations from the study: Normal scalp showed lower clonality than lesional scalp, especially alopecia totalis/universalis.

Extraction of RNA preceded its reverse transcription into cDNA, which served as the sequencing template. TCRdb keeps only in-frame clones here, not all; method: immunoSEQ multiplex PCR. This sample has about 130,000 clones, with less than 70% found just once. Trimming removed 8 bases from V and 4 bases from J; junction bases left unmatched: 9. CDR3 size: 14 residues. This sample's treatment: oral pan-JAK inhibitor, 5-10 mg twice daily. Collection of lesional scalp punch biopsies and peripheral blood was performed in alopecia areata patients. The material sequenced was CD8+ T cells sorted from blood, taken at week 4, from a patient treated with tofacitinib. This TCR derives from a human donor with alopecia areata. This chain uses TRBV23-1 with TRBJ2-5; TRBD2 aligns across 8 bases. TRBV23-1 is labeled an ORF, and its function is uncertain. The CDR3 nucleotides read TGCGCCAGCCCCTCGGGGGGGCTCGTAGAGACCCAGTACTTC. It specifies CASPSGGLVETQYF.